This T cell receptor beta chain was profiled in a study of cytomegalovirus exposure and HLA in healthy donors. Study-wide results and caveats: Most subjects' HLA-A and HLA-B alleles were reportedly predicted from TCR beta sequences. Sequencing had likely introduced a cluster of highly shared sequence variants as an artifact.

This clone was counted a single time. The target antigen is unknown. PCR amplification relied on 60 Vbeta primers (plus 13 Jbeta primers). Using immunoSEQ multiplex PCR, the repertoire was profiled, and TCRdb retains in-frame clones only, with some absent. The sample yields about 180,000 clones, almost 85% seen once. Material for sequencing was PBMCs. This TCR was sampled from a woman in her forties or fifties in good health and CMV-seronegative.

As DNA, the CDR3 is TGTGCCAGCAGCGTAGGCAGTGGGAGGAGTGATCAGCCCCAGCATTTT. Amino acid sequence: CASSVGSGRSDQPQHF. V gene TRBV9 combines with J gene TRBJ1-5; D is ambiguous. Per germline, CDR1 SGDLS and CDR2 YYNGEE. The V and J ends lost 0 bases and 5 bases respectively, with 15 bases between them. The CDR3 contains 16 residues.